This T cell receptor beta chain is from a study of blood T cell repertoires in COVID-19 (dated by TCRdb to 2020 to 2022). In the study overall: The collaborator samples originated in the United States, Italy and Spain and spanned the acute and convalescent phases of COVID-19. The samples were drawn from two sources: the first 160 participants of the ongoing ImmuneRACE study, and over 950 subjects contributed by 6 global collaborators. The prospective study material was composed of cDNA or gDNA derived from T cells, B-cell-depleted T cells, or PBMCs. The dataset comprised deeply sampled blood TCRbeta repertoires from subjects exposed to, actively infected with, or recovered from COVID-19. The repertoires were made available in a free public database intended to serve as a resource for research on the immune response to SARS-CoV-2. The sample metadata nearly always contained a de-identified subject ID, COVID-19 status, age in years and sex. HLA class I and class II types, where available, came from metadata supplied by the sample provider rather than from assay-based typing.

The collaborating institutions used their own protocols to collect whole blood in K2EDTA tubes. For TCRbeta analysis, collaborators shipped samples as frozen whole blood, isolated PBMCs, or DNA extracted from either of those sample types. The germline V gene specifies ENHRY as CDR1 and SYGVKD as CDR2. From cysteine to phenylalanine, the CDR3 is 12 amino acids long. Only the CDR3 DNA is retained, 36 bases long and in frame from the first base. A distance of 5 bases separates the germline ends of V and J, which lose 0 bases and 6 bases respectively. The investigation overall reported the following: How much clinical and demographic metadata was included differed by source and by participant, and the metadata was provided uncurated.

Concerning this clone: Which antigen it targets is not known. No clone much larger than this one lies a single base away; base qualities are absent.

TCRbeta CDR3 regions were amplified from genomic DNA by means of the immunoSEQ Assay, a bias-controlled multiplex PCR. Per the authors' processing: Within the assay, amplification of reference gene primers was used to estimate how many nucleated cells each sample contained. To quantify the absolute abundance of each unique TCRbeta CDR3 rearrangement, sequence reads were collapsed and filtered. For each sample, productive Simpson clonality was calculated as the square root of Simpson's diversity index across productive rearrangements. Not all clones reach the TCRdb copy of this immuneACCESS table, which keeps in-frame sequences only. Checked studies attribute under half of the gap to unresolved V genes and leave the rest unexplained. V and J calls and clone size are as listed in that table; D and trimming were resolved from the DNA. The table for this sample lists 130,000 to 150,000 clones; roughly 89% of them were counted only once. In total, the top ten clones hold around 1.5% of the sample.

The chain links TRBV10-3 with TRBJ1-1, with the D gene uncertain. The clonotype originates from a human donor in a cohort sampled during active COVID-19. Material for sequencing was peripheral blood. The CDR3 is CAISESRAEAFF. The DNA is as follows: TGTGCCATCAGTGAGTCGAGGGCTGAAGCTTTCTTT.